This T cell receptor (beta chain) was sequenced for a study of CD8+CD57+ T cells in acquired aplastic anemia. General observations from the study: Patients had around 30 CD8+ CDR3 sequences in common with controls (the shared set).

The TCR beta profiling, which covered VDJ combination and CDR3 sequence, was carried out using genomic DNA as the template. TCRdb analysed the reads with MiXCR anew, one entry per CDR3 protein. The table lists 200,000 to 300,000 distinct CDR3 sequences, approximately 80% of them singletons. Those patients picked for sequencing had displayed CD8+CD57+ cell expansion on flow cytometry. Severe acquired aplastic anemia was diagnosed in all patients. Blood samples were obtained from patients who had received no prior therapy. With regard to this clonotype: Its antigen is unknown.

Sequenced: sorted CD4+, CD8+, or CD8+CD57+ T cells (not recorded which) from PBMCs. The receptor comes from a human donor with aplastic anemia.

The CDR3 region has the DNA TGTGCCAGTACGATAGGGAAGGCCTATGGCTACACCTTC. Its protein is CASTIGKAYGYTF. The chain couples TRBV19 to TRBJ1-2; D uncertain. CDR1 is LNHDA, CDR2 SQIVND, per germline (reference sequence). CDR3 length: 13 residues. Trimming pared 7 bases from V and 4 bases from J, leaving 13 bases between.